Each of the 5 T cell receptor beta chains below was sequenced from the same sample in a study of neurological immune-mediated disorders. TCRdb reprocessed the 5' RACE reads with MiXCR, giving one entry per CDR3 protein. The profile shows about 66,000 distinct CDR3 sequences, 4.8% of them singletons. Sequenced sample: PBMCs. These receptors were obtained from a woman in her sixties or seventies with multiple sclerosis.

The gene calls are TRBV20-1 and TRBJ1-2; no definite D call. The CDR3 totals 13 residues. V lost 3 bases to trimming and J lost 3 bases, with 11 bases between them. Germline loops: CDR1 DFQATT, CDR2 SNEGSKA (reference sequence). The CDR3 DNA is TGCAGTGCTAGGCTAAAAAAGGACTATGGCTACACCTTC. Translated, it gives CSARLKKDYGYTF.

This clonotype was found many times. V gene TRBV20-1 combines with J gene TRBJ1-5; TRBD1 agrees at 9 bases. V lost 0 bases and J lost 7; bases outside the gene matches: 10. The length of the CDR3 is 16 residues. Per the germline V gene, CDR1 is DFQATT and CDR2 is SNEGSKA (reference sequence). CDR3 nucleotides: TGCAGTGCTAGAGACAACAGGGAAACAGGGGGCCAGCCCCAGCATTTT. Its protein product is CSARDNRETGGQPQHF.

In its sample, this clonotype was seen many times. This rearrangement joins TRBV7-2 to TRBJ1-5, with D possibly matching TRBD1 (5 bases). This CDR3 has 16 amino acids. The germline CDR1 and CDR2 sequences are SGHTA and FQGNSA. Trimming took 5 bases from V and 3 from J, leaving 17 bases between them. CDR3 in amino acids: CASSAPGHLSNQPQHF. CDR3 DNA sequence: TGTGCCAGCAGCGCACCCGGACACCTATCCAATCAGCCCCAGCATTTT.

This clonotype was observed many times. The CDR3 loop is CSARDPQVSYEQYF. In DNA form, the CDR3 reads TGCAGTGCTAGAGATCCCCAGGTCTCCTACGAGCAGTACTTC. The gene calls are TRBV20-1 and TRBJ2-7; D unresolved. CDR1 is DFQATT and CDR2 is SNEGSKA in the germline V gene (reference sequence). V was cut by 0 bases and J by 0 bases, with 9 bases left in between. The CDR3 consists of 14 residues.

This clonotype has ten or more counts. This chain connects TRBV20-1 to TRBJ1-2; a possible D gene is TRBD1 (5 bases). The CDR3 has 13 residues. Trimming pared 4 bases from V and 4 bases from J, leaving 13 bases between. Germline V gene data show CDR1 as DFQATT and CDR2 as SNEGSKA (reference sequence). CDR3 coding DNA: TGCAGTGCTAACCGGGGGAACGGCTATGGCTACACCTTC. Translating it yields CSANRGNGYGYTF.